The rows below give T cell receptor beta chains drawn from one sample of a study of vaccination and CD4 T cells after COVID-19. Their antigen targets remain unknown. A single record per CDR3 protein comes from TCRdb applying MiXCR to the PCR reads. Of around 21,000 distinct CDR3 sequences detected, around 50% appear once; the ten largest clones hold around 9%. Input material: CD4+ T cells from blood, cultured in vitro. The receptors come from a human donor who had recovered from COVID-19. The CDR3 runs from the conserved cysteine through the conserved F or W. Each record gives: J gene, D gene, V gene, clone size, CDR3 DNA, CDR3 protein. A D gene is named only where the DNA matches it firmly. A row's size may be missing; if present it is once, few, many or a size class.

TRBJ2-1 | - | TRBV6-1 | - | TGTGCCAGCAGCGGGTCGTTAGGGGCTGAGCAGTTCTTC | CASSGSLGAEQFF
TRBJ1-5 | - | TRBV20-1 | - | TGCAGTGCTAGGACAGATAGCAATCAGCCCCAGCATTTT | CSARTDSNQPQHF
TRBJ1-1 | - | TRBV28 | - | TGTGCCAGCAGTTTGGTAGTAGATACTGAAGCTTTCTTT | CASSLVVDTEAFF
TRBJ2-6 | - | TRBV7-2 | few | TGTGCCAGCAGCTCGAGGGGACGTGGGGCCAACGTCCTGACTTTC | CASSSRGRGANVLTF
TRBJ1-2 | TRBD1 | TRBV12-3/TRBV12-4 | once | TGTGCCAGCAGTAAGGGGGACAGTCATAACTATGGCTACACCTTC | CASSKGDSHNYGYTF
TRBJ1-1 | - | TRBV27 | - | TGTGCCAGCAGTATAGGGGGTGAAGCTTTCTTT | CASSIGGEAFF
TRBJ1-1 | - | TRBV20-1 | few | TGCAGTGCTAGACGTAGCACTGAGGCTTTCTTT | CSARRSTEAFF
TRBJ1-5 | - | TRBV27 | - | TGTGCCAGCAGACCGCTAGGGGAAGGCAATCAGCCCCAGCATTTT | CASRPLGEGNQPQHF
TRBJ1-5 | - | TRBV24-1 | once | TGTGCCACCAGTGATGGGTATAACTCGCCCCAGCATTTT | CATSDGYNSPQHF
TRBJ1-1 | - | TRBV7-6 | - | TGTGCCAGCAGCTTAGACGAAGGGAACACTGAAGCTTTCTTT | CASSLDEGNTEAFF
TRBJ2-7 | TRBD2 | TRBV11-2 | - | TGTGCCAGCAGCTTAGATAGCGGGGGCCTCTCCTACGAGCAGTACTTC | CASSLDSGGLSYEQYF
TRBJ1-5 | - | TRBV2 | - | TGTGCCAGCAGTGAAGTGGGACACCTCCGGTTT | CASSEVGHLRF
TRBJ1-5 | - | TRBV6-2/TRBV6-3 | few | TGTGCCAGCCGGATAGAAGGGGGTAGCAATCAGCCCCAGCATTTT | CASRIEGGSNQPQHF
TRBJ2-3 | - | TRBV15 | - | TGTGCCACCAGCAGAGGAGGTAGCGGCACAGATACGCAGTATTTT | CATSRGGSGTDTQYF
TRBJ2-2 | TRBD2 | TRBV20-1 | - | TGCAGTGCTAGAGATAGGCTACCGGGGGGGCCAGGGACCGGGGAGCTGTTTTTT | CSARDRLPGGPGTGELFF
TRBJ1-5 | - | TRBV7-8 | - | TGTGCCAGCAGCCCGACTGACAATCAGCCCCAGCATTTT | CASSPTDNQPQHF
TRBJ1-2 | TRBD1 | TRBV15 | - | TGTGCCACCAGCAGAGATCTAAGGACAGGGGACTATGGCTACACCTTC | CATSRDLRTGDYGYTF
TRBJ2-7 | - | TRBV20-1 | - | TGCAGTGCTGTTGACACAGTGAAGTCCTACGAGCAGTACTTC | CSAVDTVKSYEQYF